The text below deals with one T cell receptor beta chain. Its antigen is unknown. The assay was immunoSEQ multiplex PCR, and TCRdb's table has in-frame clones only and misses some. This table holds a few million clones, 80% to 95% found once. The source of the sample is a study of shared clonotypes between healthy human individuals. General observations from the study: A handful of donors showed sharing of 4.5% to 6% of naive CD4 clonotypes. Estimated clonotype richness was generally higher in naive than memory subsets.

Germline CDR1 and CDR2: MDHEN and SYDVKM. The CDR3 runs to 12 residues. The V gene lost 8 bases and the J gene lost 4 bases, with 10 bases spanning the gap. The clonotype comes from a man aged 18 to 30 in good health. Some clones in this sample may be carry-over from other donors' samples. Sequencing was done on a sample of naive CD4+ T cells from PBMCs. Subset here: CD45RA+ positively selected. The chain links TRBV28 to TRBJ2-3; perhaps D is TRBD1 or TRBD2 (5 bases each). The CDR3 region is CASEGPADTQYF. The DNA for the CDR3 is TGTGCCAGCGAGGGGCCGGCAGATACGCAGTATTTT.